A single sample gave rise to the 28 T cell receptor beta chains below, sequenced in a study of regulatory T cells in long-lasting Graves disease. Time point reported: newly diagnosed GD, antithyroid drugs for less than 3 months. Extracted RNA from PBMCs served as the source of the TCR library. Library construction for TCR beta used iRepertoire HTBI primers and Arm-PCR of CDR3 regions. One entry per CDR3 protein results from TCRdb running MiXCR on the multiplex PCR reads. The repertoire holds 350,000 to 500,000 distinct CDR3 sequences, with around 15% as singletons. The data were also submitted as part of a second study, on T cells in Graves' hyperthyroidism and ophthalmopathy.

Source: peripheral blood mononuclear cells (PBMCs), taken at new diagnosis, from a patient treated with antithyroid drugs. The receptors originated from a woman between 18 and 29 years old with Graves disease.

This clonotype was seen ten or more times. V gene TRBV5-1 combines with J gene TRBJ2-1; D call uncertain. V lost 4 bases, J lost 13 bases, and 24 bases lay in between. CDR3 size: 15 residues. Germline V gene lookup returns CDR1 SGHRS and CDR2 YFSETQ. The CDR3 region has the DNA TGCGCCAGCAGCCTCGGTTTTGCCCAGGACCCTTTCCAGTTCTTC. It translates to CASSLGFAQDPFQFF.

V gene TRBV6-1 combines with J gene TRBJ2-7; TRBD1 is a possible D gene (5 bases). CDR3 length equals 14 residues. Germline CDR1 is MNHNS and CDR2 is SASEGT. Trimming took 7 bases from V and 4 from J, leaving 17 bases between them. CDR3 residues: CASTSRTSLYEQYF. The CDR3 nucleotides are TGTGCCAGCACGTCCAGGACATCCCTATACGAGCAGTACTTC.

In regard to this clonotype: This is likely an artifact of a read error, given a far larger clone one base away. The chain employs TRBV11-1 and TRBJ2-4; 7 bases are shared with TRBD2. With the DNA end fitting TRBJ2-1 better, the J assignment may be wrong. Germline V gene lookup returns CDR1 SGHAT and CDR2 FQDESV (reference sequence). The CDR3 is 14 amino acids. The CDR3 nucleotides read TGTGCCAGCAGCTTATTAAGCGGGAATAATGAGCAGTTCTTC. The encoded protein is CASSLLSGNNEQFF.

The DNA for the CDR3 is TGTGCCAGCAGTGGCTACAGAAACTATGGCTACACCTTC. Residues: CASSGYRNYGYTF. The chain recombines TRBV6-1 with TRBJ1-2; D unresolved. Germline V lookup: CDR1 MNHNS, CDR2 SASEGT. V lost 4 bases to trimming and J lost 2 bases, with 8 bases between them. This CDR3 has 13 residues.

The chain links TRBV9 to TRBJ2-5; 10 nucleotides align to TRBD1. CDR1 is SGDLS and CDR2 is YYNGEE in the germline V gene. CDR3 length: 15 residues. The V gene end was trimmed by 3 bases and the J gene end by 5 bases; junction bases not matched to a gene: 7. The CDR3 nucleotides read TGTGCCAGCAGCGCGACAGGGGGCATCGGGGAGACCCAGTACTTC. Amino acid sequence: CASSATGGIGETQYF.

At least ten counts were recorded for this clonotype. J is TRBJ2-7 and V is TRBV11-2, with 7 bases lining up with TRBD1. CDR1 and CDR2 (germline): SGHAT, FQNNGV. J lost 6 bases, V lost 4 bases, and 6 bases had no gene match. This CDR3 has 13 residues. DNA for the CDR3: TGTGCCAGCAGCTCAAGACAGGGTGCCGAGCAGTACTTC. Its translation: CASSSRQGAEQYF.

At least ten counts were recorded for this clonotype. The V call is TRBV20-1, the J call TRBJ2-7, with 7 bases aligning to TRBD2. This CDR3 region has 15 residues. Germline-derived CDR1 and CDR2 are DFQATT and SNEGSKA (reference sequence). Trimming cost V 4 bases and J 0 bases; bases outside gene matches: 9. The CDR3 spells CSATPSGGSSYEQYF. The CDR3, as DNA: TGCAGTGCTACCCCTTCCGGCGGGAGCTCCTACGAGCAGTACTTC.

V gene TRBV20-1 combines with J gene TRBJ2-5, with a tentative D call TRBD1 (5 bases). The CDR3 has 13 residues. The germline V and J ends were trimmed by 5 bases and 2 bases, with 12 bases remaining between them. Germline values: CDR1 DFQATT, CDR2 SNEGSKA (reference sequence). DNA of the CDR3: TGCAGTGCTTGGGATGGGGCGCAAGAGACCCAGTACTTC. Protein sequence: CSAWDGAQETQYF.

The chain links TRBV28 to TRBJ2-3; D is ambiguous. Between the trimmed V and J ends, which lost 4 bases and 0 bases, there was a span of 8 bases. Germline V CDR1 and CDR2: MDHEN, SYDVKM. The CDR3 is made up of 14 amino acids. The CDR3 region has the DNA TGTGCCAGCAGTTCATGGAGTAGCACAGATACGCAGTATTTT. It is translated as CASSSWSSTDTQYF.

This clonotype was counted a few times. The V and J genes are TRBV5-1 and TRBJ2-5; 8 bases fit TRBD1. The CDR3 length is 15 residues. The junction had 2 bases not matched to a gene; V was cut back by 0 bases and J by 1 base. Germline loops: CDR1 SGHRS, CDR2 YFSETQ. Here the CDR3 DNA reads TGCGCCAGCAGCTTGGTTACAGGGGGCCAAGAGACCCAGTACTTC. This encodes CASSLVTGGQETQYF.

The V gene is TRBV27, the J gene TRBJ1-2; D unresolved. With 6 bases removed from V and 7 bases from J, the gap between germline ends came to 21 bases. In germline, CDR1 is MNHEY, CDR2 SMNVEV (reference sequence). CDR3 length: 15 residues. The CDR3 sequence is CASSPWKGLPTGYTF. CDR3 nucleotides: TGTGCCAGCAGCCCTTGGAAAGGACTTCCGACTGGCTACACCTTC.

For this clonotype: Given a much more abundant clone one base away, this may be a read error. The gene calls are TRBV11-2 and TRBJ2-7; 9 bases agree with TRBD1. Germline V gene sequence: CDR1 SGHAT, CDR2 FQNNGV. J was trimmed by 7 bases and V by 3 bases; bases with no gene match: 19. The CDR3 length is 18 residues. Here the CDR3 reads CASSFSGTGNRGGNEQYF. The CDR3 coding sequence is TGTGCCAGCAGCTTTTCCGGGACAGGGAACCGTGGGGGCAATGAGCAGTACTTC.

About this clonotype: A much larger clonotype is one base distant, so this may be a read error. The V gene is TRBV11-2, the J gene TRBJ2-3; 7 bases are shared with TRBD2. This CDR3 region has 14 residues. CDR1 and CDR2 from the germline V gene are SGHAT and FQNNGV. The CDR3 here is CTSSASGRPDTQYF. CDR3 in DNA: TGTACCAGCAGCGCTAGCGGACGCCCCGATACGCAGTATTTT.

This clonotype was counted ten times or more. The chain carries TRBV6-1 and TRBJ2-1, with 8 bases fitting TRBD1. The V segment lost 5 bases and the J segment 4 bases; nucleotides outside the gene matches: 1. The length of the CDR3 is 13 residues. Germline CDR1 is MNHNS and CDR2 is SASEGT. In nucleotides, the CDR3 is TGTGCCAGCAGTCGGACAGGGTACAATGAGCAGTTCTTC. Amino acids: CASSRTGYNEQFF.

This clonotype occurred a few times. The CDR3 DNA sequence: TGCAGTGCCCCGAACCGGGACAGGGTATTGTATAATTCACCCCTCCACTTT. Translated: CSAPNRDRVLYNSPLHF. The V call is TRBV20-1, the J call TRBJ1-6, with 9 bases aligning to TRBD1. The germline V gene has CDR1 DFQATT and CDR2 SNEGSKA (reference sequence). The CDR3 is 17 amino acids. Trimming removed 6 bases from V and 4 bases from J; junction bases left unmatched: 13.

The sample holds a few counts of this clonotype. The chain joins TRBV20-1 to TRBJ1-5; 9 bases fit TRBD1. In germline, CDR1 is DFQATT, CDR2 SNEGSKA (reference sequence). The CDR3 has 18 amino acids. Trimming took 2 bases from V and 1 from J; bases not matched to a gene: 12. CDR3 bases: TGCAGTGCTAGAAGGGGACAGGGTCTTGGGGCGAGCAATCAGCCCCAGCATTTT. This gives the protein CSARRGQGLGASNQPQHF.

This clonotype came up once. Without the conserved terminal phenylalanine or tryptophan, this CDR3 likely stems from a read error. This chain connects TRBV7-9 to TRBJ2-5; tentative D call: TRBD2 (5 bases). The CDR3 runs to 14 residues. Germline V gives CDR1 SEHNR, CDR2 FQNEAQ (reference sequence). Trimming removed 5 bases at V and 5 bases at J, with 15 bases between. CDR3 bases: TGTGCCAGCAGCCCAGGAGTAGGCGGGGAGACCCAGTACTTG. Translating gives CASSPGVGGETQYL.

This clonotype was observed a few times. In DNA form, the CDR3 reads TGCGCCAGCAGCACCGGGACAGGGAAGGTCGGGCAGTACTTC. It translates to CASSTGTGKVGQYF. The chain combines TRBV5-1 with TRBJ2-7; TRBD1 aligns across 9 bases. Trimming cost V 4 bases and J 9 bases; bases outside gene matches: 11. The CDR3 spans 14 residues. Germline V gene data show CDR1 as SGHRS and CDR2 as YFSETQ.

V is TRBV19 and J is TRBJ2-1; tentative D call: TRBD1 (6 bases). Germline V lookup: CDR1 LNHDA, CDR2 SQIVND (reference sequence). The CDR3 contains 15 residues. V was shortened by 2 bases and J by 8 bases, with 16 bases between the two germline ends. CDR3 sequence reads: CASSISPGRGYEQFF. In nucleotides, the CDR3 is TGTGCCAGTAGTATATCCCCGGGCAGGGGTTATGAGCAGTTCTTC. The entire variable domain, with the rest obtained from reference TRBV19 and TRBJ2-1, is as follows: DGGITQSPKYLFRKEGQNVTLSCEQNLNHDAMYWYRQDPGQGLRLIYYSQIVNDFQKGDIAEGYSVSREKKESFPLTVTSAQKNPTAFYLCASSISPGRGYEQFFGPGTRLTVL.

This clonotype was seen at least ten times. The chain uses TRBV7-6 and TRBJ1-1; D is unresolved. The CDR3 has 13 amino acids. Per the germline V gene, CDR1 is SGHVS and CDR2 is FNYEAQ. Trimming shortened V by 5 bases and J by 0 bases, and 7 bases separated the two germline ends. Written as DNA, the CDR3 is TGTGCCAGCAGCGCAAAATTGAACACTGAAGCTTTCTTT. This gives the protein CASSAKLNTEAFF.

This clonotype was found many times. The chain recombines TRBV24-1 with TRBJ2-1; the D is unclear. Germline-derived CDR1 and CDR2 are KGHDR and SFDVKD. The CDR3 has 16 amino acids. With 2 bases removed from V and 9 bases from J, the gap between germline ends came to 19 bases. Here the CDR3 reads CATSDSTPGYGFEQFF. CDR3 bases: TGTGCCACCAGTGATTCGACACCCGGGTACGGGTTTGAGCAGTTCTTC.

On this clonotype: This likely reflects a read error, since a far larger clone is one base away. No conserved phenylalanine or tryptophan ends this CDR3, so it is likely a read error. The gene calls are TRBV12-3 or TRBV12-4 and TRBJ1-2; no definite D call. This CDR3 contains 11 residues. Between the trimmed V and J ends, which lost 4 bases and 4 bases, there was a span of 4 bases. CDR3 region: CASSSGYGYTL. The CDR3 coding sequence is TGTGCCAGCAGTTCCGGCTATGGCTACACCCTC.

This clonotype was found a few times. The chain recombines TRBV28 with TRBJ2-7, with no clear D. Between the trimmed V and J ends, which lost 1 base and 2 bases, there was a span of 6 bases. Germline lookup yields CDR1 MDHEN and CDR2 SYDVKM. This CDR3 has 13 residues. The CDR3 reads CASSLSNTYEQYF. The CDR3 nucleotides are TGTGCCAGCAGTTTATCCAACACCTACGAGCAGTACTTC.

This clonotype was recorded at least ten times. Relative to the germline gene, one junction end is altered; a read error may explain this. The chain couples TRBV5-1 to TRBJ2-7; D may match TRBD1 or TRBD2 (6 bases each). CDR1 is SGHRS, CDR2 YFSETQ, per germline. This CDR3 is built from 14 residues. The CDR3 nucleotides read TGTGCCAGCAGTTTAGGGGGGAACAGCTACGAGCAGTACTTC. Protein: CASSLGGNSYEQYF.

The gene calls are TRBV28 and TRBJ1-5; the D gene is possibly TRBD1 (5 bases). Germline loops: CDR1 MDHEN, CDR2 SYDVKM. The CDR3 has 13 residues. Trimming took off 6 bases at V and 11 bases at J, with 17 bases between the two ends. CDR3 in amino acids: CASRGGGIWAQHF. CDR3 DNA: TGTGCCAGCAGGGGGGGTGGGATCTGGGCCCAGCATTTT.

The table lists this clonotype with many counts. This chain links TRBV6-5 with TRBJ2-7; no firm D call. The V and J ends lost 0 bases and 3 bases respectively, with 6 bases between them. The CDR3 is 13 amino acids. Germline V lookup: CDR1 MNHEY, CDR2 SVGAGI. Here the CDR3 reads CASSYSNDYEQYF. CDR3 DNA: TGTGCCAGCAGTTACTCGAACGACTACGAGCAGTACTTC.

The CDR3 DNA reads TGTGCCAGCAGTTGGTCGACAGGGTCTAGCACAGATACGCAGTATTTT. Its translation: CASSWSTGSSTDTQYF. This rearrangement joins TRBV6-2 or TRBV6-3 to TRBJ2-3; 7 bases align to TRBD1. J was trimmed by 0 bases and V by 4 bases; bases with no gene match: 7. CDR3 length equals 16 residues. Germline V gene sequence: CDR1 MNHEY, CDR2 SVGEGT.

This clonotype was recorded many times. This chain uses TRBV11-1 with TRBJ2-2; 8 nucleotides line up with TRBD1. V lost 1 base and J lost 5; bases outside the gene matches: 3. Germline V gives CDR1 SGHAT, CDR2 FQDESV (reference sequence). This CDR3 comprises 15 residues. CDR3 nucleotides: TGTGCCAGCAGCTTAGATCAGGGGGCAACCGGGGAGCTGTTTTTT. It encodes CASSLDQGATGELFF.